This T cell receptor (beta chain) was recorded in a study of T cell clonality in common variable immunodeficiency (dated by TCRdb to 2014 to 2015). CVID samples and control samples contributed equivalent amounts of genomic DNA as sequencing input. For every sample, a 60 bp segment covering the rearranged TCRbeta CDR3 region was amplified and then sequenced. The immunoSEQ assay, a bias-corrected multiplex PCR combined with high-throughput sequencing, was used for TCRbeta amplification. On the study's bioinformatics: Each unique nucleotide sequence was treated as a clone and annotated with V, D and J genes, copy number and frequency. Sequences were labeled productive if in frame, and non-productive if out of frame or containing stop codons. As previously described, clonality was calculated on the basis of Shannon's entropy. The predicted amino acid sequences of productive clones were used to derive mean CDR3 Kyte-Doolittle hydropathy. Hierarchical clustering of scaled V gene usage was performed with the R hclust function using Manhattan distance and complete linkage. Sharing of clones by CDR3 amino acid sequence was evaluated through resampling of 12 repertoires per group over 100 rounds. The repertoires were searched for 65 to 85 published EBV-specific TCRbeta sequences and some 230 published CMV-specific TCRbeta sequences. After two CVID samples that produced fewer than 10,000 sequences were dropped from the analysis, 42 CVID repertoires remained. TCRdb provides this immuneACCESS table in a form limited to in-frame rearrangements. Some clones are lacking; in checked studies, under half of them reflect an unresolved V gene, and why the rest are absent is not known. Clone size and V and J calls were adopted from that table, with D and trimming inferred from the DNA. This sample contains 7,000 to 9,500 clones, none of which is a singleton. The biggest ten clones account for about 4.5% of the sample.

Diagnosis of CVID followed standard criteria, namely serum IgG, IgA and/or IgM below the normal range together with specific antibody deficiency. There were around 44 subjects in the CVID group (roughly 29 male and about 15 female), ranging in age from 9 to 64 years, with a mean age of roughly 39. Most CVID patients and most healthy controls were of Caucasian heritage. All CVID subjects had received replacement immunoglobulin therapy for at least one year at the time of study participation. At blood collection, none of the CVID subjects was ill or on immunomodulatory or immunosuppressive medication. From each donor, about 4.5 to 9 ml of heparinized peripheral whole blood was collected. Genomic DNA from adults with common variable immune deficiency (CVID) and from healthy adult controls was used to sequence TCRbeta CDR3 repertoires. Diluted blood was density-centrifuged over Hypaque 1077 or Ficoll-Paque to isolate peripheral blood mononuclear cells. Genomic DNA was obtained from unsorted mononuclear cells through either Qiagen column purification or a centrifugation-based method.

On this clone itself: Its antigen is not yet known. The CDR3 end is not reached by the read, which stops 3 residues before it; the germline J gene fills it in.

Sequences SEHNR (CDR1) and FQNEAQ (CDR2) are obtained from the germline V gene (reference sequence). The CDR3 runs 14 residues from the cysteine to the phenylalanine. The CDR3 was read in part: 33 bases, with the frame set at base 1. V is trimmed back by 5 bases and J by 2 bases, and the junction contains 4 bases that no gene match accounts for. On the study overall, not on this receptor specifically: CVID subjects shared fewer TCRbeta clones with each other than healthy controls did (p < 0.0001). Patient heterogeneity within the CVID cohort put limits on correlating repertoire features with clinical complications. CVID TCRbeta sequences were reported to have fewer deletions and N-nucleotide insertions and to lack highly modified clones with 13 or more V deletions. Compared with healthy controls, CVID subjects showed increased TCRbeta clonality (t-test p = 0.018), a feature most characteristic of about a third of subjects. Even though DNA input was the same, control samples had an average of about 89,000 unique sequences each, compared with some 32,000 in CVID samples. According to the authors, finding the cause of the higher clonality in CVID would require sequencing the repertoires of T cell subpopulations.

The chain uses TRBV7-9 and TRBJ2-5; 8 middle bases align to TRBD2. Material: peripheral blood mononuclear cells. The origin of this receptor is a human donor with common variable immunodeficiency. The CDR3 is CASSRSSGQETQYF. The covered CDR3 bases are TGTGCCAGCAGCCGTTCTAGCGGGCAAGAGACC.